Below, 25 T cell receptor beta chains from the same sample are listed, as sequenced in a study of T-cell memory formation after mild COVID-19. TCRdb processed the 5' RACE reads anew with MiXCR; each CDR3 protein has one entry. Of some 160,000 distinct CDR3 sequences detected, 10% to 15% appear once; the ten largest clones hold approximately 3.3%. Source material: PBMCs or a T cell subset sorted from them (not recorded which). Every receptor here comes from a man younger than 30 who had mild COVID-19 (a few samples of this study predate the infection). Cell type and time point are not known.

This clonotype was seen more than once but under ten times. The chain combines TRBV11-3 with TRBJ2-7; D gene ambiguous. The germline V gene has CDR1 SGHNT and CDR2 YENEEA. The ends were cut back, 5 bases at V and 5 bases at J, with 16 bases in the middle. The CDR3 has 14 residues. CDR3 in DNA: TGTGCCAGCAGCCCGGCCCCGGGTTCCCACGAGCAGTACTTC. The encoded protein is CASSPAPGSHEQYF.

This clonotype was found many times. This chain links TRBV5-5 with TRBJ1-2; weak D call: TRBD1 (5 bases). Germline V CDR1 and CDR2: SGHKS, YYEKEE (reference sequence). The V and J ends lost 4 bases and 4 bases respectively, with 11 bases between them. The CDR3 sequence is 13 residues long. This chain's CDR3 is CASSLGPLYGYTF. CDR3 bases: TGTGCCAGCAGCCTGGGACCGCTCTATGGCTACACCTTC.

This chain uses TRBV6-5 with TRBJ2-3; unclear D gene. V was clipped by 5 bases and J by 4 bases, with 19 bases between them. This CDR3 has 16 amino acids. The germline CDR1 and CDR2 sequences are MNHEY and SVGAGI. The CDR3 here is CASSPTSDFWADTQYF. The DNA of the CDR3 is TGTGCCAGCAGTCCCACGTCGGATTTTTGGGCAGATACGCAGTATTTT.

This clonotype has at least ten counts. J is TRBJ1-2 and V is TRBV7-9; no clear D. Between the trimmed V and J ends, which lost 4 bases and 3 bases, there was a span of 9 bases. The CDR3 consists of 13 residues. Germline CDR1 reads SEHNR; CDR2 reads FQNEAQ (reference sequence). CDR3 nucleotide sequence: TGTGCCAGCAGCTCCGCAGGCTACTATGGCTACACCTTC. It is translated as CASSSAGYYGYTF.

This chain connects TRBV5-1 to TRBJ1-6, with TRBD1 matching 7 bases. The V gene's germline CDR1 is SGHRS and CDR2 YFSETQ. The ends lost 0 bases at V and 9 bases at J; junction bases unmatched: 6. CDR3 length: 15 residues. CDR3 DNA: TGCGCCAGCAGCTTGGGTCCAGGGGGTGTTTCACCCCTCCACTTT. Translation gives CASSLGPGGVSPLHF. Based on the CDR3 plus reference TRBV5-1 and TRBJ1-6, the full variable domain is KAGVTQTPRYLIKTRGQQVTLSCSPISGHRSVSWYQQTPGQGLQFLFEYFSETQRNKGNFPGRFSGRQFSNSRSEMNVSTLELGDSALYLCASSLGPGGVSPLHFGNGTRLTVT.

This clonotype was counted between two and nine times. The chain combines TRBV7-2 with TRBJ2-3; the match to TRBD2 covers 13 bases. The CDR3 consists of 18 residues. Germline V CDR1 and CDR2: SGHTA, FQGNSA. Losses at the gene ends were 5 bases for V and 4 bases for J; bases not matched to a gene: 12. The CDR3 protein is CASSPHGGLAGWSDTQYF. For the CDR3, the DNA is TGTGCCAGCAGCCCCCATGGGGGACTAGCGGGGTGGTCAGATACGCAGTATTTT. The variable domain in full, completed from reference TRBV7-2 and TRBJ2-3, reads GAGVSQSPSNKVTEKGKDVELRCDPISGHTALYWYRQSLGQGLEFLIYFQGNSAPDKSGLPSDRFSAERTGGSVSTLTIQRTQQEDSAVYLCASSPHGGLAGWSDTQYFGPGTRLTVL.

This clonotype came up a few times. The genes are TRBV6-6 and TRBJ1-6; TRBD1 matches at 8 bases. The CDR3 runs 16 residues. Germline V gives CDR1 MNHNY, CDR2 SVGAGI (reference sequence). The ends lost 5 bases at V and 2 bases at J; junction bases unmatched: 5. The CDR3 DNA is TGTGCCAGCAGTAAACAGGGGGGTGCCTATAATTCACCCCTCCACTTT. Protein product: CASSKQGGAYNSPLHF.

This clonotype has more than one count but fewer than ten. This sequence joins TRBV28 and TRBJ2-7; possibly TRBD1 for D (5 bases). Trimming shortened V by 5 bases and J by 4 bases, and 18 bases separated the two germline ends. Germline V lookup: CDR1 MDHEN, CDR2 SYDVKM. This CDR3 region has 15 residues. CDR3 sequence reads: CASSDTLGAFYEQYV. The CDR3 DNA reads as TGTGCCAGCAGTGACACCTTAGGGGCCTTTTACGAGCAGTACGTC.

The chain joins TRBV4-2 to TRBJ2-5; 8 bases are shared with TRBD1. Trimming cost V 3 bases and J 2 bases; bases outside gene matches: 14. Germline loops: CDR1 LGHNA, CDR2 YNFKEQ. This CDR3 is built from 18 residues. CDR3 amino acids: CASSHSGTGSVRQETQYF. The CDR3 coding sequence is TGTGCCAGCAGCCACTCCGGGACAGGATCGGTGCGTCAAGAGACCCAGTACTTC.

The V and J genes are TRBV6-2 or TRBV6-3 and TRBJ1-4; possibly TRBD1 for D (5 bases). CDR1 and CDR2 (germline): MNHEY, SVGEGT. Trimming left V 4 bases short and J 8 bases short, with 11 bases between. CDR3 length: 13 amino acids. In DNA, the CDR3 is TGTGCCAGCAGTTCGAGGGGTGGAGAAAAACTGTTTTTT. It is translated as CASSSRGGEKLFF.

This clonotype appeared a few times. The chain has TRBV4-1 and TRBJ2-7; no clear D gene. The CDR3 has 13 residues. V was pared by 4 bases and J by 0 bases, with 7 bases between. Germline V CDR1 and CDR2: MGHRA, YSYEKL. This CDR3 is CASSRTVSYEQYV. The CDR3 DNA follows: TGCGCCAGCAGCCGGACGGTCTCCTACGAGCAGTACGTC.

The J gene is TRBJ2-5, the V gene TRBV6-2 or TRBV6-3; tentative D call: TRBD1 (6 bases). The CDR3 runs 14 residues. Germline assignment: CDR1 MNHEY and CDR2 SVGEGT. Trimming removed 5 bases at V and 7 bases at J, with 17 bases between. The CDR3 DNA is TGTGCCAGCAGTGAGTACAGGGCCCCAGGGACCCAGTACTTC. It specifies CASSEYRAPGTQYF.

The chain couples TRBV12-3 or TRBV12-4 to TRBJ2-1; D unclear. V was pared by 6 bases and J by 9 bases, with 15 bases between. The CDR3 runs 13 residues. CDR3 sequence reads: CASSTGSNREQFF. CDR3 in DNA: TGTGCCAGCAGCACTGGGTCCAATCGTGAGCAGTTCTTC.

The chain carries TRBV30 and TRBJ2-3, with D uncertain. The germline gives CDR1 GTSNPN, CDR2 SVGIG (reference sequence). The CDR3 is made up of 14 amino acids. V lost 0 bases and J lost 2, with 9 bases in between. CDR3 DNA sequence: TGTGCCTGGAGTGTACAAACAGACACAGATACGCAGTATTTT. As protein: CAWSVQTDTDTQYF. Based on the CDR3 plus reference TRBV30 and TRBJ2-3, the full variable domain is SQTIHQWPATLVQPVGSPLSLECTVEGTSNPNLYWYRQAAGRGLQLLFYSVGIGQISSEVPQNLSASRPQDRQFILSSKKLLLSDSGFYLCAWSVQTDTDTQYFGPGTRLTVL.

This clonotype has more than one count but fewer than ten. This sequence joins TRBV5-1 and TRBJ1-3; D is undetermined. The germline V gene has CDR1 SGHRS and CDR2 YFSETQ. The CDR3 consists of 15 residues. V was clipped by 4 bases and J by 0 bases, with 11 bases between them. The CDR3 DNA sequence: TGCGCCAGCAGCATCGGACGGATCTCTGGAAACACCATATATTTT. Its translation is CASSIGRISGNTIYF.

The chain uses TRBV7-8 and TRBJ1-3; the D is unclear. The V end was cut by 1 base, the J end by 0 bases, with 7 bases between. Germline V lookup: CDR1 SGHVS, CDR2 FQNEAQ. The CDR3 covers 15 residues. In DNA, the CDR3 is TGTGCCAGCAGCTTAGTCGGCTACTCTGGAAACACCATATATTTT. This encodes CASSLVGYSGNTIYF. The variable domain in full, with the rest retrieved from reference TRBV7-8 and TRBJ1-3, is GAGVSQSPRYKVAKRGQDVALRCDPISGHVSLFWYQQALGQGPEFLTYFQNEAQLDKSGLPSDRFFAERPEGSVSTLKIQRTQQEDSAVYLCASSLVGYSGNTIYFGEGSWLTVV.

CDR3: CASSYTEGLTGELFF. CDR3 nucleotide sequence: TGTGCCAGCAGTTACACTGAGGGGTTGACCGGGGAGCTGTTTTTT. The genes are TRBV6-2 or TRBV6-3 and TRBJ2-2, with D perhaps TRBD1 or TRBD2 (5 bases each). The CDR3 runs to 15 residues. Germline CDR1 is MNHEY and CDR2 is SVGEGT. The ends were cut back, 2 bases at V and 5 bases at J, with 12 bases in the middle.

This clonotype was observed a few times. The chain combines TRBV5-1 with TRBJ2-2; D is unclear. V was shortened by 4 bases and J by 7 bases, with 17 bases between the two germline ends. Germline lookup yields CDR1 SGHRS and CDR2 YFSETQ. This CDR3 has 15 amino acids. This CDR3 is CASSPAADRNGELFF. CDR3 DNA: TGCGCCAGCAGCCCGGCTGCGGACCGGAACGGGGAGCTGTTTTTT.

The sample holds many counts of this clonotype. The V call is TRBV7-2, the J call TRBJ2-3; the D gene is possibly TRBD1 (6 bases). The germline V gene encodes CDR1 SGHTA and CDR2 FQGNSA. Trimming cost V 1 base and J 5 bases, with 10 bases left between them. The CDR3 has 14 residues. The CDR3 is CASSLGGLKDTQYF. CDR3 DNA sequence: TGTGCCAGCAGCTTAGGGGGGCTTAAAGATACGCAGTATTTT.

This clonotype came up many times. This rearrangement joins TRBV7-2 to TRBJ2-7; D perhaps matches TRBD2 (5 bases). Trimming shortened V by 4 bases and J by 4 bases, and 14 bases separated the two germline ends. CDR1 and CDR2 (germline): SGHTA, FQGNSA. CDR3 length: 14 amino acids. The DNA of the CDR3 is TGTGCCAGCAGCTATAGGCCCCGGGGTTACGAGCAGTACTTC. Protein: CASSYRPRGYEQYF.

This rearrangement joins TRBV20-1 to TRBJ2-3, with TRBD2 as a possible D gene (5 bases). V was clipped by 5 bases and J by 4 bases, with 19 bases between them. The germline V gene encodes CDR1 DFQATT and CDR2 SNEGSKA (reference sequence). The CDR3 is 15 amino acids. DNA of the CDR3: TGCAGTGCTCGGACCCCGGGATCCGGCGCAGATACGCAGTATTTT. Protein product: CSARTPGSGADTQYF.

This clonotype has just a few counts. V usage is TRBV5-1 and J usage is TRBJ2-7; D call uncertain. Germline CDR1 is SGHRS and CDR2 is YFSETQ. Trimming stripped 2 bases from V and 0 bases from J, with 9 bases between. This CDR3 spans 14 amino acids. CDR3 amino acids: CASSFGSGSYEQYF. For the CDR3, the DNA is TGCGCCAGCAGCTTTGGCTCCGGCTCCTACGAGCAGTACTTC.

This clonotype has a handful of counts. The chain uses TRBV4-3 and TRBJ1-1, with 9 bases identical to TRBD1. V shed 4 bases and J 5 bases; nucleotides not matched to a gene: 8. From germline, CDR1 is LGHNA and CDR2 YSLEER. The CDR3 spans 15 residues. The CDR3 region is CASSRAGTGSTEAFF. CDR3 coding DNA: TGCGCCAGCAGCCGGGCCGGGACAGGGAGTACTGAAGCTTTCTTT.

This clonotype was detected a few times. V is TRBV5-1 and J is TRBJ1-3; 7 positions agree with TRBD1. Germline V gives CDR1 SGHRS, CDR2 YFSETQ. CDR3 length equals 13 residues. V dropped 4 bases and J dropped 7; count of bases not matched to a gene: 5. CDR3 sequence reads: CASSPGQMNTIYF. As DNA, the CDR3 is TGCGCCAGCAGCCCGGGACAGATGAACACCATATATTTT.

This clonotype has only a few counts. The gene calls are TRBV20-1 and TRBJ2-5; 14 bases map to TRBD2. Looked up from germline, CDR1 is DFQATT and CDR2 is SNEGSKA (reference sequence). Losses at the gene ends were 6 bases for V and 5 bases for J; bases not matched to a gene: 5. The CDR3 covers 14 residues. CDR3 amino acids: CSARLAGGRETQYF. The DNA for the CDR3 is TGCAGTGCCAGACTAGCGGGGGGGCGCGAGACCCAGTACTTC.